These 31 T cell receptor beta chains came from one sample sequenced in a study of T cells in Graves' hyperthyroidism and ophthalmopathy. Regions amplified from RNA transcripts were the TCR beta CDR3 regions. An initial round of RT-PCR targeting the TCR CDR3 relied on the HTBI primer set. TCRdb analysed the multiplex PCR reads with MiXCR anew, one entry per CDR3 protein. The sample includes about 590,000 distinct CDR3 sequences, 15% to 18% of them seen just once. The specimen sequenced was blood. The receptors derive from a woman between 25 and 40 years old with Graves' hyperthyroidism.

This rearrangement joins TRBV5-8 to TRBJ2-7; the D call may be TRBD1 or TRBD2 (5 bases each). This CDR3 has 12 residues. From germline, CDR1 is SGHTS and CDR2 YDEGEE. Trimming shortened V by 7 bases and J by 2 bases, and 10 bases separated the two germline ends. The CDR3 DNA is TGTGCCAGCCCTTCGGGGCCCTACGAGCAGTACTTC. Protein: CASPSGPYEQYF.

This sequence joins TRBV13 and TRBJ1-6; D is undetermined. The CDR3 contains 12 residues. Trimming cost V 8 bases and J 4 bases, with 6 bases left between them. Germline V gives CDR1 PRHDT, CDR2 FYEKMQ (reference sequence). CDR3 in amino acids: CASSEYNSPLHF. The DNA for the CDR3 is TGTGCCAGCTCGGAGTATAATTCACCCCTCCACTTT.

This clonotype was seen repeatedly, ten times or more. The chain has TRBV30 and TRBJ2-7, with D possibly matching TRBD2 (5 bases). The CDR3 covers 16 residues. Germline CDR1 and CDR2: GTSNPN and SVGIG (reference sequence). Deletions cut 0 bases from V and 5 bases from J, with 20 bases between. The chain's CDR3 is CAWSVRVGNPRDEQYF. The CDR3 nucleotides are TGTGCCTGGAGTGTAAGGGTCGGGAACCCTCGAGACGAGCAGTACTTC.

This clonotype has only a few counts. V gene TRBV4-1 combines with J gene TRBJ2-7; D may be TRBD2 (6 bases). From germline, CDR1 is MGHRA and CDR2 YSYEKL. This CDR3 is 16 amino acids long. Trimming took off 0 bases at V and 0 bases at J, with 12 bases between the two ends. The chain's CDR3 is CASSQDWGESSYEQYF. The DNA of the CDR3 is TGCGCCAGCAGCCAAGATTGGGGGGAGAGCTCCTACGAGCAGTACTTC.

This clonotype was recorded many times. The chain has TRBV14 and TRBJ2-1; 11 bases align to TRBD2. Per germline, CDR1 SGHDN and CDR2 FVKESK. CDR3 size: 17 residues. The V gene end was trimmed by 0 bases and the J gene end by 3 bases; junction bases not matched to a gene: 4. The CDR3 spells CASSQDRLAGNYNEQFF. The CDR3 region has the DNA TGTGCCAGCAGCCAAGACCGACTAGCGGGGAACTACAATGAGCAGTTCTTC.

The chain employs TRBV27 and TRBJ2-5; weak D call: TRBD2 (5 bases). The V end lost 4 bases, the J end lost 3 bases, and 15 bases lay between the germline ends. CDR3 length: 15 residues. CDR1 and CDR2 from the germline V gene are MNHEY and SMNVEV (reference sequence). CDR3 bases: TGTGCCAGCAGTTCTGCGGAGGCCGGGAAAGAGACCCAGTACTTC. Protein sequence: CASSSAEAGKETQYF.

This clonotype was counted between two and nine times. The CDR3 protein is CASSLGWTGLSSYEQYF. For the CDR3, the DNA is TGTGCCAGCAGCTTAGGTTGGACAGGGTTGAGCTCCTACGAGCAGTACTTC. The V gene is TRBV7-9, the J gene TRBJ2-7, with 8 nucleotides matching TRBD1. The J segment lost 0 bases and the V segment lost 1 base, leaving 8 bases of the junction unmatched. The CDR3 is 17 amino acids. Looked up from germline, CDR1 is SEHNR and CDR2 is FQNEAQ (reference sequence).

Ten or more counts support this clonotype. The chain uses TRBV4-1 and TRBJ2-7; no clear D gene. Looked up from germline, CDR1 is MGHRA and CDR2 is YSYEKL. This CDR3 is 14 amino acids long. Trimming removed 4 bases from V and 4 bases from J, with 14 bases in between. This CDR3 reads CASSLRAAQYEQYF. For the CDR3, the DNA is TGCGCCAGCAGCCTCCGAGCTGCACAGTACGAGCAGTACTTC.

On this clonotype: Germline and junction disagree at one end, which may indicate a read error. CDR3 loop: CSVRGDGYAF. Written as DNA, the CDR3 is TGCAGCGTCCGAGGGGACGGCTACGCCTTC. The rearrangement links TRBV29-1 to TRBJ1-2; possible D gene TRBD1, 5 bases. CDR3 length equals 10 residues. Germline V gene sequence: CDR1 SQVTM, CDR2 ANQGSEA.

This clonotype was counted ten times or more. This sequence joins TRBV5-6 and TRBJ2-1, with 10 bases matching TRBD2. The J segment lost 6 bases and the V segment lost 1 base, leaving 7 bases of the junction unmatched. CDR3 length equals 16 residues. Germline-derived CDR1 and CDR2 are SGHDT and YYEEEE. The DNA of the CDR3 is TGTGCCAGCAGCTTGAATCCACTAGCGGGACCCAATGAGCAGTTCTTC. Translation: CASSLNPLAGPNEQFF.

This clonotype occurred many times. The chain has TRBV7-8 and TRBJ2-3; 9 bases fit TRBD1. Germline V gives CDR1 SGHVS, CDR2 FQNEAQ. The CDR3 is 15 residues long. J lost 3 bases, V lost 1 base, and 2 bases had no gene match. CDR3: CASSLEGQGTDTQYF. CDR3 bases: TGTGCCAGCAGCTTAGAGGGACAGGGAACAGATACGCAGTATTTT.

This clonotype was seen only a few times. This chain joins TRBV4-3 and TRBJ2-1; D gene uncertain. From germline, CDR1 is LGHNA and CDR2 YSLEER. Between the trimmed V and J ends, which lost 2 bases and 1 base, there was a span of 12 bases. The CDR3 runs to 16 residues. CDR3 residues: CASSQPGFWSYNEQFF. The CDR3 bases are TGCGCCAGCAGCCAACCCGGTTTTTGGTCCTACAATGAGCAGTTCTTC.

Many counts were recorded for this clonotype. This chain connects TRBV20-1 to TRBJ2-3, with D possibly being TRBD1 or TRBD2 (5 bases each). The ends were cut back, 4 bases at V and 0 bases at J, with 14 bases in the middle. This CDR3 spans 15 amino acids. Germline-derived CDR1 and CDR2 are DFQATT and SNEGSKA (reference sequence). CDR3 sequence reads: CSAKWGKRSTDTQYF. In nucleotides, the CDR3 is TGCAGTGCTAAGTGGGGGAAACGAAGCACAGATACGCAGTATTTT.

The table lists this clonotype with many counts. This chain uses TRBV27 with TRBJ2-5; TRBD2 might be the D (6 bases). This CDR3 is built from 19 residues. CDR1 is MNHEY and CDR2 is SMNVEV in the germline V gene (reference sequence). Deletions cut 1 base from V and 0 bases from J, with 21 bases between. The CDR3 loop is CASSLLDRVGRGHQETQYF. CDR3 nucleotides: TGTGCCAGCAGTTTATTAGATCGCGTGGGGCGGGGACACCAAGAGACCCAGTACTTC.

This clonotype was counted at least ten times. The V and J genes are TRBV7-2 and TRBJ2-7; a possible D gene is TRBD1 (5 bases). The CDR3 contains 14 residues. Trimming removed 1 base at V and 4 bases at J, with 11 bases between. CDR1 is SGHTA and CDR2 is FQGNSA in the germline V gene. CDR3 loop: CASSLGRRGYEQYF. In nucleotides, the CDR3 is TGTGCCAGCAGCTTAGGACGAAGGGGTTACGAGCAGTACTTC. Combining the CDR3 with reference TRBV7-2 and TRBJ2-7 gives the whole variable domain GAGVSQSPSNKVTEKGKDVELRCDPISGHTALYWYRQSLGQGLEFLIYFQGNSAPDKSGLPSDRFSAERTGGSVSTLTIQRTQQEDSAVYLCASSLGRRGYEQYFGPGTRLTVT.

V usage is TRBV29-1 and J usage is TRBJ2-2; 8 nucleotides match TRBD2. This CDR3 comprises 15 residues. Per germline, CDR1 SQVTM and CDR2 ANQGSEA. Trimming cost V 6 bases and J 4 bases; bases outside gene matches: 10. This chain's CDR3 is CSVNPGGPGTGELFF. Here the CDR3 DNA reads TGCAGCGTGAACCCGGGAGGGCCGGGCACCGGGGAGCTGTTTTTT.

This clonotype was recorded at least ten times. The chain has TRBV30 and TRBJ2-2, with D unclear. Germline V CDR1 and CDR2: GTSNPN, SVGIG (reference sequence). Trimming stripped 4 bases from V and 0 bases from J, with 9 bases between. The CDR3 is 14 amino acids. This CDR3 is CAWISSANTGELFF. The DNA for the CDR3 is TGTGCCTGGATAAGCAGCGCGAACACCGGGGAGCTGTTTTTT.

This clonotype was counted between two and nine times. The genes are TRBV6-1 and TRBJ2-7, with TRBD2 matching over 11 bases. Germline lookup yields CDR1 MNHNS and CDR2 SASEGT. V was pared by 6 bases and J by 4 bases, with 5 bases of the junction left unmatched. The CDR3 loop spans 14 amino acids. CDR3 sequence reads: CASSGGLAEYEQYF. The DNA for the CDR3 is TGTGCCAGCAGCGGGGGACTAGCGGAATACGAGCAGTACTTC.

This chain connects TRBV5-1 to TRBJ2-7; 12 positions agree with TRBD2. The germline V gene has CDR1 SGHRS and CDR2 YFSETQ. The V and J ends lost 4 bases and 1 base, in that order; junction bases with no gene match: 3. The CDR3 length is 15 residues. As DNA, the CDR3 is TGCGCCAGCAGCGCCCTAGCGGGAGGGTCCTACGAGCAGTACTTC. This gives the protein CASSALAGGSYEQYF.

This clonotype was recorded many times. V usage is TRBV2 and J usage is TRBJ2-3; 9 bases align to TRBD2. The J segment lost 1 base and the V segment lost 7 bases, leaving 3 bases of the junction unmatched. CDR1 is SNHLY and CDR2 is FYNNEI in the germline V gene. The CDR3 runs to 14 residues. CDR3 sequence (DNA): TGTGCCAGCATTCGACTAGCGGGCACAGATACGCAGTATTTT. Its translation is CASIRLAGTDTQYF.

This clonotype has ten or more counts. This rearrangement joins TRBV30 to TRBJ1-2; the D is unclear. Germline assignment: CDR1 GTSNPN and CDR2 SVGIG (reference sequence). The CDR3 covers 15 residues. Trimming removed 0 bases at V and 4 bases at J, with 15 bases between. The chain's CDR3 is CAWSVRGGYSYGYTF. The CDR3 DNA reads TGTGCCTGGAGTGTACGAGGAGGGTACTCCTATGGCTACACCTTC.

This clonotype was seen only a few times. CDR3 loop: CASSQVAFHSTYYGYTF. The CDR3 coding sequence is TGCGCCAGCAGCCAAGTCGCGTTTCACAGCACATACTATGGCTACACCTTC. V usage is TRBV4-1 and J usage is TRBJ1-2; D is undetermined. This CDR3 has 17 amino acids. The germline V gene has CDR1 MGHRA and CDR2 YSYEKL. Trimming left V 1 base short and J 3 bases short, with 18 bases between.

As concerns this clonotype: The CDR3 end shows no conserved phenylalanine or tryptophan, and so a read error is likely. The gene calls are TRBV20-1 and TRBJ2-7; the D is unclear. Germline assignment: CDR1 DFQATT and CDR2 SNEGSKA (reference sequence). Trimming took 5 bases from V and 5 from J, leaving 10 bases between them. This CDR3 spans 11 amino acids. In DNA form, the CDR3 reads TGCAGTGCTTCGGTTAGTCACGAGCAGTACCTC. It is translated as CSASVSHEQYL.

The table lists this clonotype with a few counts. The V call is TRBV29-1, the J call TRBJ2-3; unclear D gene. The CDR3 loop spans 12 amino acids. The ends were cut back, 2 bases at V and 6 bases at J, with 9 bases in the middle. Germline loops: CDR1 SQVTM, CDR2 ANQGSEA. CDR3 DNA: TGCAGCGTTGAATATCCGAGGGATACGCAGTATTTT. It codes for CSVEYPRDTQYF.

This clonotype was found many times. This chain links TRBV5-1 with TRBJ2-1, with D possibly being TRBD2 (6 bases). This CDR3 is built from 15 residues. V was clipped by 7 bases and J by 7 bases, with 21 bases between them. Germline V gene sequence: CDR1 SGHRS, CDR2 YFSETQ. The CDR3 DNA reads as TGCGCCAGCGCAAGGGAGGCTAGCGAATGGAATGAGCAGTTCTTC. Translated, it gives CASAREASEWNEQFF. Complete variable domain (other parts from reference TRBV5-1 and TRBJ2-1): KAGVTQTPRYLIKTRGQQVTLSCSPISGHRSVSWYQQTPGQGLQFLFEYFSETQRNKGNFPGRFSGRQFSNSRSEMNVSTLELGDSALYLCASAREASEWNEQFFGPGTRLTVL.

This clonotype turned up a few times. The chain couples TRBV6-1 to TRBJ2-7; TRBD2 matches at 12 bases. Losses at the gene ends were 6 bases for V and 0 bases for J; bases not matched to a gene: 6. Germline loops: CDR1 MNHNS, CDR2 SASEGT. This CDR3 has 16 residues. This CDR3 is CASRLLLAGGSYEQYF. CDR3 DNA sequence: TGTGCCAGCAGACTCCTACTAGCGGGAGGCTCCTACGAGCAGTACTTC.

The J gene is TRBJ2-2, the V gene TRBV2; no reliable D call. The CDR3 has 13 residues. The germline gives CDR1 SNHLY, CDR2 FYNNEI. The ends were cut back, 5 bases at V and 7 bases at J, with 11 bases in the middle. The CDR3 sequence: CASSTRGDGELFF. The CDR3 nucleotides are TGTGCCAGCAGTACCCGTGGGGACGGGGAGCTGTTTTTT.

This clonotype has at least ten counts. J is TRBJ2-1 and V is TRBV7-3; the D gene is possibly TRBD2 (6 bases). V was clipped by 2 bases and J by 7 bases, with 15 bases between them. Germline-derived CDR1 and CDR2 are SGHTA and FQGTGA. This CDR3 comprises 15 residues. The CDR3: CASSLYSGPLNEQFF. CDR3 bases: TGTGCCAGCAGCTTATACAGCGGGCCGCTTAATGAGCAGTTCTTC. The whole variable domain, filled in from reference TRBV7-3 and TRBJ2-1, reads GAGVSQTPSNKVTEKGKYVELRCDPISGHTALYWYRQSLGQGPEFLIYFQGTGAADDSGLPNDRFFAVRPEGSVSTLKIQRTERGDSAVYLCASSLYSGPLNEQFFGPGTRLTVL.

At least ten counts were recorded for this clonotype. This sequence joins TRBV6-2 or TRBV6-3 and TRBJ1-5, with a tentative D call TRBD1 (6 bases). The CDR3 sequence is 15 residues long. V dropped 5 bases and J dropped 6 bases, with 17 bases sitting between them. Germline loops: CDR1 MNHEY, CDR2 SVGEGT. For the CDR3, the DNA is TGTGCCAGCAGTACAGGGATTTCCCTCCGTCAGCCCCAGCATTTT. Its protein is CASSTGISLRQPQHF.

This clonotype came up many times. The genes are TRBV5-5 and TRBJ2-7, with D uncertain. The CDR3 runs 16 residues. Trimming cost V 3 bases and J 2 bases, with 18 bases left between them. The germline V gene has CDR1 SGHKS and CDR2 YYEKEE (reference sequence). The CDR3 loop reads CASSWGTLPDPYEQYF. For the CDR3, the DNA is TGTGCCAGCAGCTGGGGAACTCTACCTGATCCCTACGAGCAGTACTTC.

Notes on this clonotype: A read error may be the cause here, since a much bigger clone is one base away. The chain is built from TRBV27 and TRBJ2-3; D is unresolved. Germline lookup yields CDR1 MNHEY and CDR2 SMNVEV (reference sequence). Trimming took 8 bases from V and 1 from J, leaving 7 bases between them. The CDR3 runs to 12 residues. The CDR3 DNA sequence: TGTGCCAGCTGGAGCGGCACAGATACGCAGTATTTT. It codes for CASWSGTDTQYF.